The sample holds one count of the clone carrying this TCR beta chain. The V gene's germline CDR1 is SGHNT and CDR2 YENEEA. This CDR3 region has 13 residues. Trimming took 1 base from V and 7 from J, leaving 10 bases between them. These data originate in a study of T cell responses to AZD1222 COVID-19 vaccine. Using immunoSEQ multiplex PCR, the repertoire was profiled, and TCRdb retains in-frame clones only, with some absent. The profile shows 95,000 to 130,000 clones, around 92% of them singletons. This clonotype was obtained from an adult in good health. The sequences come from peripheral blood, collected on day 0 of AZD1222 vaccination. The chain joins TRBV11-3 to TRBJ1-1; D not resolved. The chain's CDR3 is CASSLAQGNEAFF. In DNA, the CDR3 is TGTGCCAGCAGCTTAGCCCAAGGCAATGAAGCTTTCTTT.